A single sample gave rise to the 15 T cell receptor beta chains below, sequenced in a study of ipilimumab plus nivolumab after autologous stem cell transplantation. Libraries were prepared by immunoSEQ multiplex PCR; TCRdb keeps only in-frame clonotypes and omits some of them. This table holds 9,000 to 15,000 clones, about 70% found once. The starting material was PBMCs, obtained in a trial of ipilimumab plus nivolumab as post-transplant consolidation. The source of these receptors is a male donor with multiple myeloma.

In its sample, this clone ranks as medium-sized. The CDR3 region is CASSLQGGDHEQYF. The CDR3 DNA reads TGTGCCAGCAGCTTACAGGGTGGCGATCACGAGCAGTACTTC. The V and J genes are TRBV7-8 and TRBJ2-7; TRBD1 might be the D (5 bases). Per the germline V gene, CDR1 is SGHVS and CDR2 is FQNEAQ. CDR3 size: 14 residues. V was clipped by 2 bases and J by 5 bases, with 13 bases between them. Drawing the rest from reference TRBV7-8 and TRBJ2-7, the complete variable domain is GAGVSQSPRYKVAKRGQDVALRCDPISGHVSLFWYQQALGQGPEFLTYFQNEAQLDKSGLPSDRFFAERPEGSVSTLKIQRTQQEDSAVYLCASSLQGGDHEQYFGPGTRLTVT.

This clone has more than one count but fewer than ten. CDR3 sequence reads: CASSSGASTNEKLFF. DNA for the CDR3: TGTGCCAGCAGCTCCGGGGCCTCAACTAATGAAAAACTGTTTTTT. V usage is TRBV11-2 and J usage is TRBJ1-4; tentative D call: TRBD1 (5 bases). This CDR3 is built from 15 residues. Trimming took off 4 bases at V and 0 bases at J, with 9 bases between the two ends. Germline V gives CDR1 SGHAT, CDR2 FQNNGV. The full variable domain, completed using reference TRBV11-2 and TRBJ1-4, is EAGVAQSPRYKIIEKRQSVAFWCNPISGHATLYWYQQILGQGPKLLIQFQNNGVVDDSQLPKDRFSAERLKGVDSTLKIQPAKLEDSAVYLCASSSGASTNEKLFFGSGTQLSVL.

The gene calls are TRBV30 and TRBJ2-7; D ambiguous. From germline, CDR1 is GTSNPN and CDR2 SVGIG (reference sequence). This CDR3 region has 12 residues. V was shortened by 2 bases and J by 3 bases, with 8 bases between the two germline ends. The CDR3 DNA sequence: TGTGCCTGGAGTAACATGTACTACGAGCAGTACTTC. It yields the protein CAWSNMYYEQYF.

The chain is built from TRBV6-6 and TRBJ2-1; 8 nucleotides match TRBD2. This CDR3 has 16 amino acids. V trimming: 0 bases; J trimming: 6 bases; junction bases outside the gene matches: 7. Germline lookup yields CDR1 MNHNY and CDR2 SVGAGI (reference sequence). The CDR3 sequence is CASSYSGGAGSNEQFF. The DNA for the CDR3 is TGTGCCAGCAGTTACTCCGGGGGGGCGGGCTCCAATGAGCAGTTCTTC.

This clone was seen a handful of times. The rearrangement links TRBV28 to TRBJ2-7; D ambiguous. CDR3 length equals 14 residues. Germline lookup yields CDR1 MDHEN and CDR2 SYDVKM. Trimming took 5 bases from V and 2 from J, leaving 13 bases between them. The CDR3 DNA sequence: TGTGCCAGCAGTAGAAGCTCCTTTACCTACGAGCAGTACTTC. Its translation: CASSRSSFTYEQYF.

This clone appeared once. The chain has TRBV6-5 and TRBJ2-7; 7 positions match TRBD2. The CDR3 spans 13 residues. Germline V gives CDR1 MNHEY, CDR2 SVGAGI. V lost 6 bases to trimming and J lost 2 bases; unmatched junction nucleotides: 4. The CDR3 spells CASSLGGTYEQYF. The CDR3 bases are TGTGCCAGCAGCCTCGGGGGGACCTACGAGCAGTACTTC.

This chain connects TRBV7-3 to TRBJ2-2; D is ambiguous. Germline CDR1 reads SGHTA; CDR2 reads FQGTGA. V was trimmed by 6 bases and J by 5 bases, leaving 4 bases between them. The CDR3 length is 11 residues. DNA for the CDR3: TGTGCCAGCAGTACTACCGGGGAGCTGTTTTTT. Translated: CASSTTGELFF.

V gene TRBV7-9 combines with J gene TRBJ1-1; D is ambiguous. Trimming stripped 5 bases from V and 0 bases from J, with 10 bases between. The length of the CDR3 is 14 residues. CDR1 and CDR2 from the germline V gene are SEHNR and FQNEAQ (reference sequence). DNA for the CDR3: TGTGCCAGCAGCGAAAAAGGACTGAACACTGAAGCTTTCTTT. Amino acids: CASSEKGLNTEAFF. The entire variable domain, with the rest obtained from reference TRBV7-9 and TRBJ1-1, is as follows: DTGVSQNPRHKITKRGQNVTFRCDPISEHNRLYWYRQTLGQGPEFLTYFQNEAQLEKSRLLSDRFSAERPKGSFSTLEIQRTEQGDSAMYLCASSEKGLNTEAFFGQGTRLTVV.

The genes are TRBV12-5 and TRBJ2-2; possibly TRBD1 for D (5 bases). V gave up 6 bases and J gave up 3 bases, with 11 bases separating them. There are 14 residues in the CDR3. Germline V CDR1 and CDR2: LGHNT, FRNRAP. The CDR3 here is CASGKGLDTGELFF. Written as DNA, the CDR3 is TGTGCTAGTGGGAAGGGGCTGGACACCGGGGAGCTGTTTTTT.

This chain joins TRBV2 and TRBJ2-2; D possibly matches TRBD1 or TRBD2 (5 bases each). Looked up from germline, CDR1 is SNHLY and CDR2 is FYNNEI. V lost 6 bases and J 4 bases, leaving 12 bases between the germline ends. The CDR3 extends over 14 amino acids. CDR3 in amino acids: CASSGTPGTGELFF. CDR3 nucleotide sequence: TGTGCCAGCAGCGGGACGCCGGGCACCGGGGAGCTGTTTTTT.

This sequence joins TRBV5-6 and TRBJ1-6; a weak D match, TRBD1 (5 bases). The V end lost 3 bases, the J end lost 6 bases, and 22 bases lay between the germline ends. In germline, CDR1 is SGHDT, CDR2 YYEEEE. The CDR3 consists of 18 residues. The CDR3 protein is CASSSPLGPLGFNSPLHF. The CDR3 nucleotides read TGTGCCAGCAGCTCACCCCTGGGACCGCTTGGATTTAATTCACCCCTCCACTTT. The whole variable domain, filled in from reference TRBV5-6 and TRBJ1-6, reads DAGVTQSPTHLIKTRGQQVTLRCSPKSGHDTVSWYQQALGQGPQFIFQYYEEEERQRGNFPDRFSGHQFPNYSSELNVNALLLGDSALYLCASSSPLGPLGFNSPLHFGNGTRLTVT.

The chain joins TRBV4-2 to TRBJ2-4, with D uncertain. This CDR3 is 15 amino acids long. In germline, CDR1 is LGHNA, CDR2 YNFKEQ. V shed 5 bases and J shed 2 bases, with 13 bases lying between them. CDR3 sequence (DNA): TGTGCCAGCAGCGCGCAACCAGGACCCAAAAACATTCAGTACTTC. The encoded protein is CASSAQPGPKNIQYF.

V and J are TRBV7-9 and TRBJ1-1, with 8 bases matching TRBD1. Germline V lookup: CDR1 SEHNR, CDR2 FQNEAQ (reference sequence). The trim removed 5 bases at V and 8 bases at J, leaving 4 bases unmatched. The CDR3 length is 12 residues. The CDR3 is CASSPGTGEAFF. The CDR3 nucleotides are TGTGCCAGCAGCCCCGGGACAGGAGAAGCTTTCTTT. The full variable domain, with the rest looked up from reference TRBV7-9 and TRBJ1-1, is DTGVSQNPRHKITKRGQNVTFRCDPISEHNRLYWYRQTLGQGPEFLTYFQNEAQLEKSRLLSDRFSAERPKGSFSTLEIQRTEQGDSAMYLCASSPGTGEAFFGQGTRLTVV.

The rearrangement uses TRBV7-2 and TRBJ2-3, with D perhaps matching TRBD1 (6 bases). V was clipped by 3 bases and J by 2 bases, with 12 bases between them. The CDR3 consists of 15 residues. Germline CDR1 SGHTA, CDR2 FQGNSA. The CDR3 sequence: CASSLQGHDTDTQYF. The DNA for the CDR3 is TGTGCCAGCAGCTTGCAGGGGCATGACACAGATACGCAGTATTTT.

This clone was observed a single time. This chain links TRBV2 with TRBJ2-3, with unresolved D. V lost 4 bases, J lost 4 bases, and 9 bases lay in between. The CDR3 has 13 residues. Looked up from germline, CDR1 is SNHLY and CDR2 is FYNNEI. The CDR3: CASSVAPADTQYF. The CDR3 DNA sequence: TGTGCCAGCAGTGTTGCCCCGGCAGATACGCAGTATTTT. Full variable domain (missing parts from reference TRBV2 and TRBJ2-3): EPEVTQTPSHQVTQMGQEVILRCVPISNHLYFYWYRQILGQKVEFLVSFYNNEISEKSEIFDDQFSVERPDGSNFTLKIRSTKLEDSAMYFCASSVAPADTQYFGPGTRLTVL.